The next 24 T cell receptor beta chains were all read from a single sample in a study of T cells after yellow fever vaccination. Via MiXCR, TCRdb re-called the 5' RACE reads, giving one row per CDR3 protein. The sample includes about 400,000 distinct CDR3 sequences, more than 5.5% seen only once; the top ten take approximately 15%. Sequenced here: PBMCs, sampled 5 days after the yellow fever booster vaccination. The receptor set was obtained from a man aged 25 to 45 who received the YFV17D yellow fever vaccine.

In its sample, this clonotype was seen many times. V and J are TRBV2 and TRBJ2-1; D might be TRBD2 (5 bases). Trimming took off 1 base at V and 8 bases at J, with 9 bases between the two ends. Germline V gives CDR1 SNHLY, CDR2 FYNNEI. The CDR3 extends over 13 amino acids. The CDR3 is CASSEGTGYEQFF. The CDR3 bases are TGTGCCAGCAGTGAAGGGACTGGCTATGAGCAGTTCTTC. Drawing the rest from reference TRBV2 and TRBJ2-1, the complete variable domain is EPEVTQTPSHQVTQMGQEVILRCVPISNHLYFYWYRQILGQKVEFLVSFYNNEISEKSEIFDDQFSVERPDGSNFTLKIRSTKLEDSAMYFCASSEGTGYEQFFGPGTRLTVL.

In its sample, this clonotype was seen many times. This chain joins TRBV20-1 and TRBJ1-1; D gene ambiguous. The CDR3 totals 13 residues. The V gene lost 1 base and the J gene lost 4 bases, with 10 bases spanning the gap. Germline V gene data show CDR1 as DFQATT and CDR2 as SNEGSKA (reference sequence). CDR3 sequence reads: CSARAEDATEAFF. CDR3 sequence (DNA): TGCAGTGCTAGAGCTGAGGATGCCACTGAAGCTTTCTTT.

This clonotype was detected a few times. The rearrangement uses TRBV5-1 and TRBJ2-1; D remains ambiguous. CDR1 SGHRS and CDR2 YFSETQ come from the germline V gene. The V end lost 3 bases, the J end lost 0 bases, and 13 bases lay between the germline ends. This CDR3 contains 16 residues. For the CDR3, the DNA is TGCGCCAGCAGCTCCGATGGCTACAGCTCCTACAATGAGCAGTTCTTC. Encoded protein: CASSSDGYSSYNEQFF. The full variable domain, rest sourced from reference TRBV5-1 and TRBJ2-1, is KAGVTQTPRYLIKTRGQQVTLSCSPISGHRSVSWYQQTPGQGLQFLFEYFSETQRNKGNFPGRFSGRQFSNSRSEMNVSTLELGDSALYLCASSSDGYSSYNEQFFGPGTRLTVL.

This clonotype was observed at least ten times. V gene TRBV7-2 combines with J gene TRBJ2-5; D gene ambiguous. V dropped 3 bases and J dropped 3 bases, with 11 bases sitting between them. Germline CDR1 and CDR2: SGHTA and FQGNSA. The CDR3 length is 14 residues. For the CDR3, the DNA is TGTGCCAGCAGCTTTTCCAGATTGAAAGAGACCCAGTACTTC. This translates into CASSFSRLKETQYF.

This clonotype was detected ten times or more. V gene TRBV21-1 combines with J gene TRBJ1-5; the D call TRBD1 from the table was never checked on the DNA. TRBV21-1 is noted as a pseudogene. The CDR3 runs to 16 residues. The CDR3 DNA reads TGTGCCAGCAGCAAAGAGTCCAGGGGGTATAATCAGCCCCAGCATTTT. Its protein is CASSKESRGYNQPQHF.

CDR3 nucleotides: TGTGCCAGCAGTTACTCGATGGGCCGTAGCCCCTACAATGAGCAGTTCTTC. Its protein is CASSYSMGRSPYNEQFF. The gene calls are TRBV6-5 and TRBJ2-1, with no clear D. CDR1 is MNHEY and CDR2 is SVGAGI in the germline V gene. Trimming removed 0 bases at V and 2 bases at J, with 14 bases between. This CDR3 comprises 17 residues.

The V gene is TRBV30, the J gene TRBJ2-7; D ambiguous. Deletions cut 0 bases from V and 3 bases from J, with 12 bases between. The germline CDR1 and CDR2 sequences are GTSNPN and SVGIG (reference sequence). This CDR3 spans 14 amino acids. The CDR3 region is CAWSVSLRLYEQYF. CDR3 DNA: TGTGCCTGGAGTGTAAGTCTCCGCCTCTACGAGCAGTACTTC.

The V and J genes are TRBV20-1 and TRBJ2-1; 8 bases line up with TRBD2. V shed 0 bases, J shed 9 bases, and the junction held 10 bases outside the gene matches. The CDR3 has 15 residues. Germline V CDR1 and CDR2: DFQATT, SNEGSKA (reference sequence). CDR3 protein: CSARDPRLASREQFF. For the CDR3, the DNA is TGCAGTGCTAGAGATCCCCGACTAGCGTCCCGTGAGCAGTTCTTC.

This clonotype appeared many times. The chain links TRBV18 to TRBJ2-5; no clear D. V was clipped by 7 bases and J by 5 bases, with 14 bases between them. Looked up from germline, CDR1 is KGHSH and CDR2 is LQKENI. The CDR3 loop spans 13 amino acids. The CDR3 sequence: CASFRWIGETQYF. In DNA, the CDR3 is TGTGCCAGCTTTCGTTGGATCGGGGAGACCCAGTACTTC.

To note about this clonotype: One end of the junction fails to match germline, which may point to a read error. This rearrangement joins TRBV20-1 to TRBJ1-2, with D perhaps matching TRBD1 (5 bases). The CDR3 is made up of 16 amino acids. Germline CDR1 DFQATT, CDR2 SNEGSKA (reference sequence). The CDR3 DNA follows: TGCTGTGCTAGAGAGAGGGGATCTGGCTCTAACTATGGCTACACCTTC. Translation: CCARERGSGSNYGYTF.

The gene calls are TRBV20-1 and TRBJ2-5, with TRBD1 matching 7 bases. The ends lost 3 bases at V and 3 bases at J; junction bases unmatched: 10. CDR1 and CDR2 (germline): DFQATT, SNEGSKA (reference sequence). CDR3 length: 15 amino acids. The CDR3 DNA reads TGCAGTGCTAGGGAAGTGGGCAGGGGGAAAGAGACCCAGTACTTC. Translated, it gives CSAREVGRGKETQYF.

Concerning this clonotype itself: A clone one base away is much larger, so this may be a read error. This chain links TRBV5-1 with TRBJ1-1; no definite D call. Trimming pared 7 bases from V and 1 base from J, leaving 17 bases between. CDR3 length: 15 residues. From germline, CDR1 is SGHRS and CDR2 YFSETQ. As DNA, the CDR3 is TGCGCCAGCGGCCAACAACCGGGAGAGAACACTGAAGCTTTCTTT. Amino acid sequence: CASGQQPGENTEAFF.

The table lists this clonotype with many counts. The chain joins TRBV14 to TRBJ1-6; weak D call: TRBD1 (5 bases). Germline V lookup: CDR1 SGHDN, CDR2 FVKESK. V shed 0 bases and J shed 13 bases, with 19 bases lying between them. The CDR3 contains 16 residues. CDR3 residues: CASSQDRGSVWSPLHF. CDR3 in DNA: TGTGCCAGCAGCCAAGATCGGGGCAGCGTGTGGTCCCCCCTCCACTTT.

For the CDR3, the DNA is TGTGCCACCCGGGAGTTATCCACAGATACGCAGTATTTT. Translated: CATRELSTDTQYF. The chain links TRBV6-1 to TRBJ2-3, with a weak D call TRBD2 (6 bases). Trimming shortened V by 10 bases and J by 2 bases, and 13 bases separated the two germline ends. Looked up from germline, CDR1 is MNHNS and CDR2 is SASEGT. This CDR3 contains 13 residues.

Remarks on this clonotype: Relative to the germline gene, one junction end is altered; a read error may explain this. The chain carries TRBV20-1 and TRBJ2-1; D remains unclear. CDR1 is DFQATT, CDR2 SNEGSKA, per germline (reference sequence). The CDR3 extends over 11 amino acids. The DNA of the CDR3 is TGCAGTGCTAGAGACTACCATGAGCAGTTCTTC. Protein sequence: CSARDYHEQFF.

This clonotype occurred many times. The J gene is TRBJ2-2, the V gene TRBV2; D is ambiguous. V was clipped by 5 bases and J by 0 bases, with 13 bases between them. Germline values: CDR1 SNHLY, CDR2 FYNNEI. CDR3 length: 16 amino acids. The CDR3 nucleotides read TGTGCCAGCAGTCAGGAGCAAATCGCGAACACCGGGGAGCTGTTTTTT. Translation gives CASSQEQIANTGELFF.

J is TRBJ2-1 and V is TRBV29-1; possible D gene TRBD2, 6 bases. V was cut by 7 bases and J by 8 bases, with 9 bases left in between. The CDR3 length is 10 residues. Per the germline V gene, CDR1 is SQVTM and CDR2 is ANQGSEA. This CDR3 is CSAGTYEQFF. The CDR3 DNA is TGCAGCGCCGGGACTTATGAGCAGTTCTTC.

As to this clonotype: A much larger clone lies one base from this, so it may be a read error. The V and J genes are TRBV5-1 and TRBJ2-2, with a possible D match to TRBD2 (5 bases). The length of the CDR3 is 12 residues. Germline CDR1 SGHRS, CDR2 YFSETQ. CDR3 protein: CASPAATGDLFF. In nucleotides, the CDR3 is TGCGCCTCCCCCGCGGCGACCGGGGATCTGTTTTTT.

The CDR3 reads CASSLGLAGAVDEQFF. As DNA, the CDR3 is TGTGCCAGCAGTTTAGGGCTAGCGGGAGCTGTCGATGAGCAGTTCTTC. The chain is built from TRBV28 and TRBJ2-1; 10 positions match TRBD2. There are 16 residues in the CDR3. Trimming cost V 2 bases and J 8 bases; bases outside gene matches: 9. Germline V CDR1 and CDR2: MDHEN, SYDVKM.

Ten or more counts support this clonotype. The rearrangement joins TRBV7-9 to TRBJ1-2; D is perhaps TRBD1 (5 bases). V dropped 5 bases and J dropped 4 bases, with 17 bases sitting between them. The germline gives CDR1 SEHNR, CDR2 FQNEAQ (reference sequence). The CDR3 extends over 15 amino acids. The CDR3: CASSLTGGSIYGYTF. The CDR3, as DNA: TGTGCCAGCAGCCTCACTGGGGGGTCGATCTATGGCTACACCTTC.

The V gene is TRBV4-3, the J gene TRBJ2-7, with 10 nucleotides matching TRBD2. Germline CDR1 reads LGHNA; CDR2 reads YSLEER. Trimming removed 4 bases from V and 6 bases from J; junction bases left unmatched: 6. The CDR3 totals 14 residues. CDR3 loop: CASSPASGRSEQYF. CDR3 coding DNA: TGCGCCAGCAGCCCAGCTAGCGGGAGAAGCGAGCAGTACTTC.

Remarks on this clonotype: This sequence may be a read error, since a much larger clone differs from it by one base. The rearrangement joins TRBV7-9 to TRBJ2-1; 7 bases are a match to TRBD1. From germline, CDR1 is SEHNR and CDR2 FQNEAQ (reference sequence). This CDR3 has 16 residues. The CDR3 bases are TGTGCCAGCAGCGGCTTCCGGGACAGAGTGTACAATAAGCAGTTCTTC. Residues: CASSGFRDRVYNKQFF.

The chain links TRBV5-6 to TRBJ2-4; D ambiguous. CDR3 size: 11 residues. V dropped 3 bases and J dropped 8 bases, with 6 bases sitting between them. Germline V gene sequence: CDR1 SGHDT, CDR2 YYEEEE. The CDR3 loop reads CASSSTDIQYF. CDR3 in DNA: TGTGCCAGCAGCTCCACCGACATTCAGTACTTC.

This clonotype was recorded a few times. V and J are TRBV25-1 and TRBJ2-7, with D hard to call. CDR3 length: 17 residues. Germline V CDR1 and CDR2: MGHDK, SYGVNS. V was shortened by 0 bases and J by 9 bases, with 24 bases between the two germline ends. In nucleotides, the CDR3 is TGTGCCAGCAGTGAATATTTCATTGGGGAAACTTATCGAGGGCAGTACTTC. Translation gives CASSEYFIGETYRGQYF.